The T cell receptor (beta chain) under discussion was sequenced for a study of T cell repertoires in cytomegalovirus infection. Study-wide background: Indicated by public TCR beta signatures were CMV infection and matching HLA type.

TCRdb redid the calling of the reads with MiXCR, one entry per CDR3 protein. This repertoire shows approximately 100,000 distinct CDR3 sequences, about 40% found once; its top ten account for about three quarters. About this clonotype: Its target is unknown.

Whole-study results and caveats: Dominant in the ex vivo response were TCR beta clonotypes restricted by HLA-C and specific for CMV.

This clonotype was obtained from a human donor in good health (CMV status not recorded). Some clones in this sample may be carry-over from other donors' samples. Sequenced here: CD8+ T cells from cultured PBMCs, sampled from culture after CMV antigen stimulation.

The CDR3 DNA follows: TGCGCCAGCAGCACGGACGAGTACCAAGAGACCCAGTACTTC. Translated: CASSTDEYQETQYF. The chain combines TRBV5-1 with TRBJ2-5; D ambiguous. CDR3 length: 14 residues. The V and J ends lost 4 bases and 0 bases respectively, with 10 bases between them. CDR1 is SGHRS, CDR2 YFSETQ, per germline.